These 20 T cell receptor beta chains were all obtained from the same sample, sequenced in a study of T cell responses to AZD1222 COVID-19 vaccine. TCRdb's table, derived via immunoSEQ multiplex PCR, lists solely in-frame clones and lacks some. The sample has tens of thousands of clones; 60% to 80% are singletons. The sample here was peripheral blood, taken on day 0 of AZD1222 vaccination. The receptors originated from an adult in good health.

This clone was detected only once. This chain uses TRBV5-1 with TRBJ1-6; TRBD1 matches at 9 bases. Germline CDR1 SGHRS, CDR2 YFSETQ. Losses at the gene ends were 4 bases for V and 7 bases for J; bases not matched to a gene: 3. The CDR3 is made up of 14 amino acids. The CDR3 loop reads CASSPDRGNSPLHF. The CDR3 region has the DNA TGCGCCAGCAGCCCTGACAGGGGGAATTCACCCCTCCACTTT.

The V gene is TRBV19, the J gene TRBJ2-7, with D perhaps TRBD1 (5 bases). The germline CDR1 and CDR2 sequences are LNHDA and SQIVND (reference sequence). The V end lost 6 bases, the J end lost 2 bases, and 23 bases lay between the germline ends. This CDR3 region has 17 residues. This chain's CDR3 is CASRDPFGASNTYEQYF. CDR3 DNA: TGTGCCAGTAGAGATCCATTTGGGGCATCTAATACCTACGAGCAGTACTTC.

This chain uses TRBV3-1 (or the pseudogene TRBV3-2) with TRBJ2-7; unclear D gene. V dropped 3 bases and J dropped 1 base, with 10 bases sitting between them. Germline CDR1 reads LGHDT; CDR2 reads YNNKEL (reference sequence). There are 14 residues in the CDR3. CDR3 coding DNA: TGTGCCAGCAGCCAGCAGGACCTATCCTACGAGCAGTACTTC. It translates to CASSQQDLSYEQYF.

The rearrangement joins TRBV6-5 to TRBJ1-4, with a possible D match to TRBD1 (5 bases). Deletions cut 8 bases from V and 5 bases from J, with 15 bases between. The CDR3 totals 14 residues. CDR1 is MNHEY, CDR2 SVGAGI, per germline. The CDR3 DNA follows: TGTGCCAGCCTGACGGGCAAGGGGAATGAAAAACTGTTTTTT. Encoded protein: CASLTGKGNEKLFF.

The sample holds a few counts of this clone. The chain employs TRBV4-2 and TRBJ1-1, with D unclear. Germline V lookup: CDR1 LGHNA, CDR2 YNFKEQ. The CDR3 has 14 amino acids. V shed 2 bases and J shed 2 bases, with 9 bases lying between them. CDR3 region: CASSQFGLNTEAFF. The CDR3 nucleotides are TGTGCCAGCAGCCAATTTGGACTTAACACTGAAGCTTTCTTT.

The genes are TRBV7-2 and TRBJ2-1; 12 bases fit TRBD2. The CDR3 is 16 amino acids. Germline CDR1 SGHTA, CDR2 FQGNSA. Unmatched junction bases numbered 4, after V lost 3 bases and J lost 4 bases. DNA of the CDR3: TGTGCCAGCAGCTTGCCTAGCGGGGGGGGTTACAATGAGCAGTTCTTC. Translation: CASSLPSGGGYNEQFF.

CDR3 nucleotide sequence: TGTGCCAGCAGCCAACAGCAGCGGGAGATTCCCTACGAGCAGTACTTC. It translates to CASSQQQREIPYEQYF. The chain uses TRBV4-2 and TRBJ2-7; 8 nucleotides agree with TRBD2. J gave up 2 bases and V 2 bases, and 8 bases lay outside the gene matches. This CDR3 is 16 amino acids long. CDR1 is LGHNA, CDR2 YNFKEQ, per germline.

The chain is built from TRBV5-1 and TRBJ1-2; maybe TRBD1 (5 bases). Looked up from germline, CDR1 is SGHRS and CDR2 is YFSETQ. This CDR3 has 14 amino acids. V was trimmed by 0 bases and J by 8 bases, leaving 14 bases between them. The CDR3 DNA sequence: TGCGCCAGCAGCTTGGCCTTGGACACGCAGGGCTACACCTTC. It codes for CASSLALDTQGYTF.

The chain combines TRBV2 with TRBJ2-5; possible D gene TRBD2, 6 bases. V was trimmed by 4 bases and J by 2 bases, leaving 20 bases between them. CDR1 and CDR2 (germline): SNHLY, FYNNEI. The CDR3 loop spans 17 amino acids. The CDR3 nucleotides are TGTGCCAGCAGTGGGATTCCGGGGGTAATTTGGCAAGAGACCCAGTACTTC. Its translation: CASSGIPGVIWQETQYF.

For the CDR3, the DNA is TGTGCCAGCGTTCTGGACGGCAATCAGCCCCAGCATTTT. It codes for CASVLDGNQPQHF. V is TRBV12-3 or TRBV12-4 and J is TRBJ1-5; D gene ambiguous. The CDR3 is made up of 13 amino acids. The ends were cut back, 8 bases at V and 2 bases at J, with 10 bases in the middle.

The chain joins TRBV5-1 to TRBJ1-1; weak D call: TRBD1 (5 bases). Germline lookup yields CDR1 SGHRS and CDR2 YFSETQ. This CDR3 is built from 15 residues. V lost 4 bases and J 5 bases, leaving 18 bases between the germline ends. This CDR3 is CASSTGHLKLTEAFF. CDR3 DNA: TGCGCCAGCAGCACTGGACACCTTAAGTTGACTGAAGCTTTCTTT.

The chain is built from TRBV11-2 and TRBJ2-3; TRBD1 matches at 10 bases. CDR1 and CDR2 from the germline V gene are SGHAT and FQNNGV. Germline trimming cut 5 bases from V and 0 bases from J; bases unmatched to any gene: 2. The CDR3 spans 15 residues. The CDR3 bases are TGTGCCAGCAGCCGACAGGGGGCAAGCACAGATACGCAGTATTTT. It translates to CASSRQGASTDTQYF.

The CDR3 spells CASSSMRGGGPGTQYF. DNA for the CDR3: TGTGCCAGCAGCTCTATGCGCGGGGGGGGGCCCGGGACCCAGTACTTC. The chain recombines TRBV11-2 with TRBJ2-5; TRBD2 aligns across 9 bases. J was trimmed by 7 bases and V by 4 bases; bases with no gene match: 13. CDR1 SGHAT and CDR2 FQNNGV come from the germline V gene. The CDR3 runs 16 residues. Full variable domain (outside the CDR3, taken from reference TRBV11-2 and TRBJ2-5): EAGVAQSPRYKIIEKRQSVAFWCNPISGHATLYWYQQILGQGPKLLIQFQNNGVVDDSQLPKDRFSAERLKGVDSTLKIQPAKLEDSAVYLCASSSMRGGGPGTQYFGPGTRLLVL.

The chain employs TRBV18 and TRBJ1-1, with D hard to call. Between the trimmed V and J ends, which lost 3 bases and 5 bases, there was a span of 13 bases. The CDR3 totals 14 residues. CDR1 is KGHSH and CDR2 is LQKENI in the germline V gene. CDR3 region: CASSPTMGSTEAFF. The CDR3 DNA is TGTGCCAGCTCACCGACGATGGGGAGTACTGAAGCTTTCTTT.

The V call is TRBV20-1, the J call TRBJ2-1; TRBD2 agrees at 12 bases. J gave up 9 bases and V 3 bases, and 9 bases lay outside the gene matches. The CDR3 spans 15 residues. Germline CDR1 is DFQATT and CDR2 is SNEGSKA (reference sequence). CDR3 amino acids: CSASHGTSGLGEQFF. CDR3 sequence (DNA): TGCAGTGCTAGTCATGGGACTAGCGGGTTAGGTGAGCAGTTCTTC.

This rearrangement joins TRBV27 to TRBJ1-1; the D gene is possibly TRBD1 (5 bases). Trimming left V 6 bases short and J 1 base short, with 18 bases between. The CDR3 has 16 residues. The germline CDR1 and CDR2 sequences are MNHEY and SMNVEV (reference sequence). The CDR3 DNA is TGTGCCAGCAGCTCCGTACAGGCGAAATGGAACACTGAAGCTTTCTTT. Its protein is CASSSVQAKWNTEAFF.

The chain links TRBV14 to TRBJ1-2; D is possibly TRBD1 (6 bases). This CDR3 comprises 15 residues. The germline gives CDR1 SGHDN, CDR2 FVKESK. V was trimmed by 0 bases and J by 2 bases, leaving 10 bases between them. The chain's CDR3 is CASSQELQGNYGYTF. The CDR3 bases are TGTGCCAGCAGCCAAGAGTTGCAGGGGAACTATGGCTACACCTTC.

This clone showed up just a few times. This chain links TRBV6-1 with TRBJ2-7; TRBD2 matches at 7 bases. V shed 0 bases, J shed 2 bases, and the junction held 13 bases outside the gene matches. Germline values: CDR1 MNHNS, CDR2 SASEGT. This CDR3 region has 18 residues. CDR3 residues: CASSEAFGRAGLTYEQYF. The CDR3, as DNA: TGTGCCAGCAGTGAAGCATTTGGCAGAGCGGGACTTACCTACGAGCAGTACTTC.

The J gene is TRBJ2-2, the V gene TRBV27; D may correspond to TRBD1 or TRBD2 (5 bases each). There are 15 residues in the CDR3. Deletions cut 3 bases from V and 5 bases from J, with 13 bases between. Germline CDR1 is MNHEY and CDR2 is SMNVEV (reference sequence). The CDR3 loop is CASSLQGPGTGELFF. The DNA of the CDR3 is TGTGCCAGCAGTTTGCAGGGCCCGGGAACCGGGGAGCTGTTTTTT.

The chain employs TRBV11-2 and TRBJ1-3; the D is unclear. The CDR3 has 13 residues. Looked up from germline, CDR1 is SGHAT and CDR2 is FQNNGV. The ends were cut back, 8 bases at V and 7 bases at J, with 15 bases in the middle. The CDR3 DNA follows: TGTGCCAGCGTAAAGGATCGAGGGAACACCATATATTTT. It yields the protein CASVKDRGNTIYF.